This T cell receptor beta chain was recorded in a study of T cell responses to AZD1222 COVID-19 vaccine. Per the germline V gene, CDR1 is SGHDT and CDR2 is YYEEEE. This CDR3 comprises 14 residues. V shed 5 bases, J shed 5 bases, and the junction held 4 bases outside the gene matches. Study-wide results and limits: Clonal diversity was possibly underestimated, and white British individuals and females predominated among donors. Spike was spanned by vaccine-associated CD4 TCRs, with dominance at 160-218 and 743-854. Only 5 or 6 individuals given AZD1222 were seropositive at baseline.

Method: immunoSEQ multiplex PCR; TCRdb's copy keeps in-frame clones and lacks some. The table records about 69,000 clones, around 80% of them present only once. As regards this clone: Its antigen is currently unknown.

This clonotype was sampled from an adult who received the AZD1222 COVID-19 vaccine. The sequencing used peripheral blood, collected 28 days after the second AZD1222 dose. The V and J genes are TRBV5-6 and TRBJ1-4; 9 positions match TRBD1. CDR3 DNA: TGTGCCAGCAGTTACGGGACAGGGAATGAAAAACTGTTTTTT. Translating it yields CASSYGTGNEKLFF.